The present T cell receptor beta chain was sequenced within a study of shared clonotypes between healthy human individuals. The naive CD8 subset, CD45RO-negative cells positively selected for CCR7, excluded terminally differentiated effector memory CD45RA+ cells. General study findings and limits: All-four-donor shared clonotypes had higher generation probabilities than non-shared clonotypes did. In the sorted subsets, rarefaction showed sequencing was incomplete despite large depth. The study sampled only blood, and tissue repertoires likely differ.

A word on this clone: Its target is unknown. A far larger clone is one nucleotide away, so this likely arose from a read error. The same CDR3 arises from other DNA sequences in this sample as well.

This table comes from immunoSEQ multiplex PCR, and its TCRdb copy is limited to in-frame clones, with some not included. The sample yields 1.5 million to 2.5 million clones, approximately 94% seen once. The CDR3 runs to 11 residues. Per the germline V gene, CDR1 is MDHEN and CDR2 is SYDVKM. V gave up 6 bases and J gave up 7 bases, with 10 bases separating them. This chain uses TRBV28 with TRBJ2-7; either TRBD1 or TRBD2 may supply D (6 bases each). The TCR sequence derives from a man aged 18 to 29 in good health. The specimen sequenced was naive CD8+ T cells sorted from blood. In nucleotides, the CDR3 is TGTGCCAGCAGCTTAGGGGGGGAGCAGTACTTC. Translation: CASSLGGEQYF.